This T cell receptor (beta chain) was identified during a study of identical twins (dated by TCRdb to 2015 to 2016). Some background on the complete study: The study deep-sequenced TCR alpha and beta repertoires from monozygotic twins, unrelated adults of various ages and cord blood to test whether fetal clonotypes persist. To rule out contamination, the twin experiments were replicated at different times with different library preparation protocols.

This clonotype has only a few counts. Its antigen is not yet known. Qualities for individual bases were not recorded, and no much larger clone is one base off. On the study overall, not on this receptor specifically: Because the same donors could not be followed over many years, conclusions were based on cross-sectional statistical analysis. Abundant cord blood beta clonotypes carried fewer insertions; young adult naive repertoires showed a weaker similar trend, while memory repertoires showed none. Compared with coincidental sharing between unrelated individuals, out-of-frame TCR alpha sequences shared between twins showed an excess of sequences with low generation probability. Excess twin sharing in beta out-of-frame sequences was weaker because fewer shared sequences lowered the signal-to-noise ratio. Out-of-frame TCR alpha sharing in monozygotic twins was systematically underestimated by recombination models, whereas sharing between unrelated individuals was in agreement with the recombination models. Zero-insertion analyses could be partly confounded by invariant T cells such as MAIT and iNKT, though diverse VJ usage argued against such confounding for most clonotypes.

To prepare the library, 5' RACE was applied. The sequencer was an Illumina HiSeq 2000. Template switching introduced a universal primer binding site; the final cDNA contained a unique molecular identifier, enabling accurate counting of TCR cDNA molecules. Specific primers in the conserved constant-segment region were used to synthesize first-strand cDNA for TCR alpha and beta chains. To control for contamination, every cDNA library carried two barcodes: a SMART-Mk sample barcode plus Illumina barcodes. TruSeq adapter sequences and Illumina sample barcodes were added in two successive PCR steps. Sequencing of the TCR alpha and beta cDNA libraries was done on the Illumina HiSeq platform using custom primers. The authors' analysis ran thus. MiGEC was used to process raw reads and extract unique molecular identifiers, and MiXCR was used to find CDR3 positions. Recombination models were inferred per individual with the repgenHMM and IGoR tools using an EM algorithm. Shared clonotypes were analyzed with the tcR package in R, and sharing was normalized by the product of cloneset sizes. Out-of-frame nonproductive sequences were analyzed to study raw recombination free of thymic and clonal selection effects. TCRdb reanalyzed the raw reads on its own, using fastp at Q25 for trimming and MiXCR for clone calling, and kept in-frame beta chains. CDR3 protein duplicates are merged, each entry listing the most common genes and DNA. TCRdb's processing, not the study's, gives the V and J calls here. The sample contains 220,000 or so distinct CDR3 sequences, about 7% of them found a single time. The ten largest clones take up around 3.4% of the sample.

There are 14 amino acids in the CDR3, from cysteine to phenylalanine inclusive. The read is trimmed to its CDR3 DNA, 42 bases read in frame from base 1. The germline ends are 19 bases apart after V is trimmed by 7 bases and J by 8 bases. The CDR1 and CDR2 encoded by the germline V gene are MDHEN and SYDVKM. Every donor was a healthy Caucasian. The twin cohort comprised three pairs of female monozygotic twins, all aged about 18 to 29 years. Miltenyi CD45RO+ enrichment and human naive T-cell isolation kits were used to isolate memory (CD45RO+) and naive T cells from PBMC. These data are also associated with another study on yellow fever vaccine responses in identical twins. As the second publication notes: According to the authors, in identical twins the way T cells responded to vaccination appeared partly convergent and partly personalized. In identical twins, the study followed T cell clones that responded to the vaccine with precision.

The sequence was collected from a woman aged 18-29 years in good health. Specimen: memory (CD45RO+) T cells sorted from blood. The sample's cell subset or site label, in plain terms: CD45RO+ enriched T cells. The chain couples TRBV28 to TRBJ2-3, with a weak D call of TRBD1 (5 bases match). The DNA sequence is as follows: TGTGCCAGCAACTCTATCCAGGGTACTGGTACGCAGTATTTT. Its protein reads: CASNSIQGTGTQYF.